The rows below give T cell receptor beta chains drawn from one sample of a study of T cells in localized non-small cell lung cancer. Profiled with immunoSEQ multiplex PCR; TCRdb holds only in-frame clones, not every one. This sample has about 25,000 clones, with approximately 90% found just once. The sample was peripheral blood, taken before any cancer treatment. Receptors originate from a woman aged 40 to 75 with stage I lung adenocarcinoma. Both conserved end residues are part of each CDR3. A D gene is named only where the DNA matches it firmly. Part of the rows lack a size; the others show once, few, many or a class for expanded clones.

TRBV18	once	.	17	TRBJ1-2	TGTGCCAGCTCACCAATCGAATCACAGGGCTTAGGGTATGGCTACACCTTC	CASSPIESQGLGYGYTF
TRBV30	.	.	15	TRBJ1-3	TGTGCCTGGAGTGTACAGATAAGCTCTGGAAACACCATATATTTT	CAWSVQISSGNTIYF
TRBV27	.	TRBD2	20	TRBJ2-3	TGTGCCAGCAGTACTTGGGGACTAGCGGGAGAATGGATACCATTCGATACGCAGTATTTT	CASSTWGLAGEWIPFDTQYF
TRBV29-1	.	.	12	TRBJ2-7	TGCAGCGTTTCCCGGGGGCAATACGAGCAGTACTTC	CSVSRGQYEQYF
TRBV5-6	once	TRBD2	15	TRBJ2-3	TGTGCCAGCAGCTTCTTTAGCGGGAGAACAGATACGCAGTATTTT	CASSFFSGRTDTQYF
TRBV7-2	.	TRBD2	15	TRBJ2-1	TGTGCCAGCAGCCAGGGCGGGGGGTCCTACAATGAGCAGTTCTTC	CASSQGGGSYNEQFF
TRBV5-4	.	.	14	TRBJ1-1	TGTGCCAGCAGCTTGGAAAGGGCGGACACTGAAGCTTTCTTT	CASSLERADTEAFF
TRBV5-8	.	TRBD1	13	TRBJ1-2	TGTGCCAGCAGCCGGACAGGGCATTTTGGCTACACCTTC	CASSRTGHFGYTF
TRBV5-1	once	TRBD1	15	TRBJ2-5	TGCGCCAGCAGCCCTACGACAGGGATCCAAGAGACCCAGTACTTC	CASSPTTGIQETQYF
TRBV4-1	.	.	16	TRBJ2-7	TGCGCCAGCAGCTCTCATCGCCCAGACTCCCTCTACGAGCAGTACTTC	CASSSHRPDSLYEQYF
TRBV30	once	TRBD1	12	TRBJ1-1	TGTGCCTGGAGGGGACAGGGCACTGAAGCTTTCTTT	CAWRGQGTEAFF
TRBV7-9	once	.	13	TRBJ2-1	TGTGCCAGCAGCCCACGGGATAGGAGGGTGCAGTTCTTC	CASSPRDRRVQFF
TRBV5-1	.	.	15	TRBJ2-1	TGCGCCAGCAGCCACACCAGGGCTAGTTCCAATGAGCAGTTCTTC	CASSHTRASSNEQFF
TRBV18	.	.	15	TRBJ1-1	TGTGCCAGCTCACCCCAGGGAGTAAAGAACACTGAAGCTTTCTTT	CASSPQGVKNTEAFF
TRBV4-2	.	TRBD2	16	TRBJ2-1	TGTGCCAGCAGCCAAGTTGGGTGGGAGGGGCTAGGGGAGCAGTTCTTC	CASSQVGWEGLGEQFF
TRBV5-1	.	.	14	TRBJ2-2	TGCGCCACCGGATTAGGGACCAACACCGGGGAGCTGTTTTTT	CATGLGTNTGELFF
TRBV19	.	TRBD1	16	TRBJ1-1	TGTGCCAGTAGGAGACCTACAGGGGAGGGGAACACTGAAGCTTTCTTT	CASRRPTGEGNTEAFF
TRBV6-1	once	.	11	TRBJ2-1	TGTGCCAGCAGTGGTCGGTATGAGCAGTTCTTC	CASSGRYEQFF
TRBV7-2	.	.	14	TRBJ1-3	TGTGCCAGCAGCTTAGAACAGGGAGGAAACACCATATATTTT	CASSLEQGGNTIYF
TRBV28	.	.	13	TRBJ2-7	TGTGCCAGCAGTCTGAGTCGTGTCCTCGAGCAGTACTTC	CASSLSRVLEQYF
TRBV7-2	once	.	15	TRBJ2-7	TGTGCCAGCAGCTTAGGGGTGACCCTCCAGAGCGAGCAGTACTTC	CASSLGVTLQSEQYF
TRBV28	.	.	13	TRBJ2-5	TGTGCCAGCAGTAGTTATACTGTGGAGACCCAGTACTTC	CASSSYTVETQYF
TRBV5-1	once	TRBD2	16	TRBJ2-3	TGCGCCAGCAGCATACTAGCGGGACTTAGCACAGATACGCAGTATTTT	CASSILAGLSTDTQYF
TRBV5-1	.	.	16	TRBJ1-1	TGCGCCAGCAGCTTGATCAGGACAGACCTGAACACTGAAGCTTTCTTT	CASSLIRTDLNTEAFF